This entry lists 15 T cell receptor beta chains sequenced from one sample in a study of response to subunit inactivated influenza vaccine. TCRdb reprocessed the RT-PCR reads via MiXCR and lists one record per CDR3 protein. In the table there are 500,000 to 600,000 distinct CDR3 sequences, 12% to 15% of which are singletons. Source: PBMCs from blood, taken approximately 12 days after vaccination. These receptors were taken from a man aged 50 or older who received an inactivated influenza vaccine.

The chain has TRBV30 and TRBJ2-5, with D unresolved. Trimming removed 0 bases at V and 1 base at J, with 6 bases between. The germline gives CDR1 GTSNPN, CDR2 SVGIG (reference sequence). The CDR3 has 13 residues. The CDR3 region is CAWSVRLQETQYF. DNA for the CDR3: TGTGCCTGGAGTGTACGACTCCAAGAGACCCAGTACTTC.

This clonotype was seen a handful of times. The CDR3: CASSARPRNEQFF. For the CDR3, the DNA is TGTGCCAGCAGTGCCAGACCGCGCAATGAGCAGTTCTTC. The rearrangement uses TRBV6-4 and TRBJ2-1; D ambiguous. The CDR3 runs to 13 residues. Between the trimmed V and J ends, which lost 4 bases and 6 bases, there was a span of 10 bases. The germline V gene encodes CDR1 MRHNA and CDR2 SNTAGT.

This clonotype was observed a few times. The genes are TRBV5-1 and TRBJ1-4, with no clear D. This CDR3 has 12 residues. Germline CDR1 is SGHRS and CDR2 is YFSETQ. V was pared by 5 bases and J by 6 bases, with 8 bases between. CDR3 nucleotides: TGCGCCAGCAGAGGGCCCGATGAAAAACTGTTTTTT. Translating it yields CASRGPDEKLFF.

This clonotype occurred a few times. The J gene is TRBJ2-5, the V gene TRBV3-1, with a possible D match to TRBD2 (6 bases). The CDR3 covers 14 residues. Germline values: CDR1 LGHDT, CDR2 YNNKEL (reference sequence). The V end lost 7 bases, the J end lost 5 bases, and 17 bases lay between the germline ends. DNA of the CDR3: TGTGCCAGCAACCCCGGGACTCTGAGTGAGACCCAGTACTTC. Protein product: CASNPGTLSETQYF.

This clonotype was seen many times. The chain combines TRBV12-3 or TRBV12-4 with TRBJ1-1, with a possible D match to TRBD1 (5 bases). V shed 5 bases and J shed 2 bases, with 9 bases lying between them. The CDR3 loop spans 13 amino acids. The CDR3 is CASSPRVNTEAFF. The CDR3 coding sequence is TGTGCCAGCAGTCCCAGGGTTAACACTGAAGCTTTCTTT.

This clonotype showed up many times. The chain uses TRBV12-3 or TRBV12-4 and TRBJ1-5; 8 bases are a match to TRBD1. The CDR3 sequence is 15 residues long. The junction had 4 bases not matched to a gene; V was cut back by 3 bases and J by 3 bases. The CDR3 DNA follows: TGTGCCAGCAGTTTCAGCCAGGGGGCCAATCAGCCCCAGCATTTT. This gives the protein CASSFSQGANQPQHF.

About this clonotype itself: Being one base from a much bigger clone, this may be a read error. Without the conserved terminal phenylalanine or tryptophan, this CDR3 likely stems from a read error. Written as DNA, the CDR3 is TGCAGCGTAGGGGGCAGGAGCACAGATACGCAGTATATT. It yields the protein CSVGGRSTDTQYI. The V and J genes are TRBV29-1 and TRBJ2-3; 7 nucleotides agree with TRBD1. The CDR3 loop spans 13 amino acids. Germline V CDR1 and CDR2: SQVTM, ANQGSEA. Trimming took 6 bases from V and 0 from J; bases not matched to a gene: 3.

This clonotype was counted between two and nine times. The J gene is TRBJ2-7, the V gene TRBV10-2, with D tentatively TRBD2 (5 bases). The CDR3 length is 15 residues. Germline V gene data show CDR1 as WSHSY and CDR2 as SAAADI. The V and J ends lost 3 bases and 2 bases respectively, with 14 bases between them. Written as DNA, the CDR3 is TGCGCCAGCAGTGACTTGAGGACTGTCACCTACGAGCAGTACTTC. It translates to CASSDLRTVTYEQYF.

This chain joins TRBV14 and TRBJ2-1; the match to TRBD1 covers 10 bases. This CDR3 is 20 amino acids long. CDR1 SGHDN and CDR2 FVKESK come from the germline V gene. The ends lost 6 bases at V and 7 bases at J; junction bases unmatched: 24. CDR3 coding DNA: TGTGCCAGCAGTCCTTACCTCTATCTAACCGGGACAGGGGATACGAATGAGCAGTTCTTC. Translation: CASSPYLYLTGTGDTNEQFF.

At least ten counts were recorded for this clonotype. The chain joins TRBV28 to TRBJ2-1; D is unclear. This CDR3 spans 15 amino acids. Trimming pared 4 bases from V and 2 bases from J, leaving 12 bases between. Germline values: CDR1 MDHEN, CDR2 SYDVKM. The CDR3 DNA reads as TGTGCCAGCAGTTCCCAGCGACTGACCTACAATGAGCAGTTCTTC. Protein: CASSSQRLTYNEQFF.

This clonotype was seen only once. One junction end does not reproduce the germline sequence, and a read error may be involved. V usage is TRBV4-2 and J usage is TRBJ2-2; the D gene could be TRBD1 or TRBD2 (5 bases each). Per the germline V gene, CDR1 is LGHNA and CDR2 is YNFKEQ. This CDR3 comprises 15 residues. Written as DNA, the CDR3 is TGTGCCAGCAGCCAAGCGACAGCGAACACCGGGGAGCCGTTTTTT. Its protein product is CASSQATANTGEPFF.

The chain has TRBV6-1 and TRBJ1-1; maybe TRBD1 (6 bases). V gave up 7 bases and J gave up 4 bases, with 25 bases separating them. This CDR3 is built from 17 residues. CDR1 is MNHNS, CDR2 SASEGT, per germline. The CDR3 sequence: CASKGGGGVFGGTEAFF. DNA of the CDR3: TGTGCCAGCAAGGGGGGCGGCGGAGTTTTTGGAGGCACTGAAGCTTTCTTT.

This clonotype occurred a few times. The chain has TRBV4-2 and TRBJ2-5; 9 bases line up with TRBD2. The V segment lost 4 bases and the J segment 9 bases; nucleotides outside the gene matches: 18. CDR3 length: 17 amino acids. Looked up from germline, CDR1 is LGHNA and CDR2 is YNFKEQ. This CDR3 is CASSLSSGLAGRGAQYF. The CDR3 nucleotides are TGTGCCAGCAGCCTTTCTTCCGGGCTAGCGGGGCGTGGGGCCCAGTACTTC.

This clonotype was seen a few times. The V and J genes are TRBV10-2 and TRBJ2-3; TRBD1 matches at 7 bases. V trimming: 10 bases; J trimming: 2 bases; junction bases outside the gene matches: 9. The germline gives CDR1 WSHSY, CDR2 SAAADI. The CDR3 spans 14 residues. CDR3 amino acids: CATQGVIYTDTQYF. For the CDR3, the DNA is TGCGCCACCCAGGGGGTTATCTACACAGATACGCAGTATTTT.

The table lists this clonotype with a few counts. The chain has TRBV18 and TRBJ1-4; 7 nucleotides align to TRBD1. The length of the CDR3 is 16 residues. Germline values: CDR1 KGHSH, CDR2 LQKENI. After removal of 3 bases from V and 0 bases from J, the junction contained 4 bases not matched to a gene. CDR3 in DNA: TGTGCCAGCTCACCCGGGACAGTTGCAACTAATGAAAAACTGTTTTTT. This encodes CASSPGTVATNEKLFF.